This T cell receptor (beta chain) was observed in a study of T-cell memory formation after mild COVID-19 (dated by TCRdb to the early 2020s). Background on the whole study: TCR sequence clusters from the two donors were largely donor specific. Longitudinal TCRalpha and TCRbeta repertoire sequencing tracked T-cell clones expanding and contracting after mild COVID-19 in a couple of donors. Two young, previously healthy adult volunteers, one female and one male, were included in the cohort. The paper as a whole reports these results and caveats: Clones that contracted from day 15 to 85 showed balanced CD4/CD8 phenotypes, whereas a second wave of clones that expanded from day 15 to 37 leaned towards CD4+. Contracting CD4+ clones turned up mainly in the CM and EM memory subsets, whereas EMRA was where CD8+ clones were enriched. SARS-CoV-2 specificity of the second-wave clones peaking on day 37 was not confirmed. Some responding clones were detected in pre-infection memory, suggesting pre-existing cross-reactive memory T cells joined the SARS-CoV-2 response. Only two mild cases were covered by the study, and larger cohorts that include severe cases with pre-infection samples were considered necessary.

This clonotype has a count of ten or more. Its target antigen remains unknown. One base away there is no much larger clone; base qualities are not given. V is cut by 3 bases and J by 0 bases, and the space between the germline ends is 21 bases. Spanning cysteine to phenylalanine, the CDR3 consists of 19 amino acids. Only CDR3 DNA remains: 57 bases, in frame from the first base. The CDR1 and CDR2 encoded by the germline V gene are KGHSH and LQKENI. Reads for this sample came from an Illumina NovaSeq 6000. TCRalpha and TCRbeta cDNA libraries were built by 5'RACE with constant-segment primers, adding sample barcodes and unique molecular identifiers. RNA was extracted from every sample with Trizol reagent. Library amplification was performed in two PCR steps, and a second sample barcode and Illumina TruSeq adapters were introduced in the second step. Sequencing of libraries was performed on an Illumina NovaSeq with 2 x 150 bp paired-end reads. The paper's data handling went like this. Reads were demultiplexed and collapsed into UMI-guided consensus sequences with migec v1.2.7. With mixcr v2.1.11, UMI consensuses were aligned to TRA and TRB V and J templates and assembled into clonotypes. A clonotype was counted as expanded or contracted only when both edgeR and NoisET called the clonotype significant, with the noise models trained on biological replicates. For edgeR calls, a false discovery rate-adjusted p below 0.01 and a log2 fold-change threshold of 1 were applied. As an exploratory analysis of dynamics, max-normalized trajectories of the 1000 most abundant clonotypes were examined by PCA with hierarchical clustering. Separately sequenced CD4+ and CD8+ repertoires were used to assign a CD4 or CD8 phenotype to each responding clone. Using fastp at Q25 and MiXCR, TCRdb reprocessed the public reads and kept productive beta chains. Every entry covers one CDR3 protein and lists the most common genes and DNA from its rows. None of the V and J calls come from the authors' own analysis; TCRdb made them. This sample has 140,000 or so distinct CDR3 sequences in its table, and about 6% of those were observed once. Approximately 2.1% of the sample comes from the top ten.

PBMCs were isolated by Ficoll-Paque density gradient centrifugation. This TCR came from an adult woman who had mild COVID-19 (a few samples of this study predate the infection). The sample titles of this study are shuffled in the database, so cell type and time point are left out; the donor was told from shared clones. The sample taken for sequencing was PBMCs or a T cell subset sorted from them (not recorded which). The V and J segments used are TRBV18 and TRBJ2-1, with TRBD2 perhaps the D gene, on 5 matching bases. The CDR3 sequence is CASSPRTGSRSSSYNEQFF. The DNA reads TGTGCCAGCTCACCCCGGACGGGGTCCCGTTCGAGCTCCTACAATGAGCAGTTCTTC.